This T cell receptor beta chain derives from a study of blood T cells in healthy people across ages (dated by TCRdb to 2014 to 2015). For the wider study: In model experiments, roughly one uniquely barcoded TCR beta cDNA molecule per two T cells was captured by template switching. To track age-related changes in TCR beta repertoire diversity, the study relied on deep sequencing normalized with unique cDNA molecular identifiers. Four age groups were formed from the donors: young (average roughly 15 years), middle-aged (just under 40), aged (about 62) and long-lived (around 80). To avoid experimental bias, donors of different ages were distributed randomly across sequencing lanes. For two donors (one aged 18 to 29 and one aged 80 or older), the study analyzed two additional independent replicas of 1 million unique cDNA reads from the same blood draw.

Library prep was done by 5' RACE. A second roughly 7 to 11 cycle PCR used a sample-barcoded 5' primer and a J-beta primer mix. A template-switch 5' adaptor carrying 12 random nucleotides introduced a unique molecular identifier onto each TCR beta cDNA molecule. Each sample yielded at least 3 million CDR3-containing paired-end reads. The Mint cDNA synthesis kit, primed by a TRBC-specific oligonucleotide, was used to synthesize first-strand cDNA from all RNA. After uracil-DNA glycosylase treatment, a first 18-cycle PCR used universal primers M1SS and BC2_uni_R on all cDNA. Per the source publication's procedure: For normalization, 1 million high-quality reads, each with a distinct molecular identifier, were randomly selected from each sample. Reads with shared molecular identifiers were discarded instead of being binned into consensus sequences. CDR3 identification, clonotype clustering and error correction used MiTCR with a Q25 quality threshold and the strictest error-elimination algorithm. Lower-bound total TCR beta diversity was estimated with a nonparametric unseen species model using Euler transformation. TCRdb reprocessed the public reads (quality trimming at Q25 with fastp, clone calling with MiXCR) and kept in-frame beta chains. Rows are unified per CDR3 protein, each entry keeping the most common DNA and genes. For this entry, the V and J calls and clone size follow TCRdb and not the study's own pipeline. This sample is represented by fewer than 2,000,000 distinct CDR3 sequences; roughly two fifths of them were singletons. The top ten hold around 23% of the sample.

Donors were a few dozen systemically healthy Caucasian individuals from Russia aged 6 to 90 years. Each donor gave roughly 9.5 milliliters of peripheral blood, collected into EDTA-treated Vacutainer tubes. Ficoll-Paque density-gradient centrifugation was used to isolate PBMCs, with at least 6.5 million per sample. Total RNA was extracted from PBMCs with Trizol reagent, with at least 6 micrograms obtained per sample. For every donor, an aliquot of PBMCs went through flow cytometry to measure the percentages of naive CD45RAhigh/CD27high T cells. V is cut by 2 bases and J by 10 bases, and the space between the germline ends is 8 bases. From a lookup of the germline V gene, CDR1 and CDR2 are MNHEY and SVGEGT. Taken from cysteine to phenylalanine, the CDR3 has 12 residues. Kept here is only the CDR3 DNA, which spans 36 bases and is read in frame from base 1. What the authors observed across the whole study: Donor CMV infection status was unknown, potentially confounding age-related changes in expanded clonotypes. As age increased, observed TCR beta diversity per million T cells dropped in a roughly linear way, and a significant reduction was already evident by age around 41. Estimates of total diversity based on one million sequenced T cells were considered lower bounds and underestimates. Since profiling was done on bulk unsorted PBMCs, naive and antigen-experienced compartments could not be conclusively compared. Compared with the aged group, the long-lived group had more naive CD4+ T cells, fewer expanded clones and increased TCR diversity, a pattern suggesting age selection. The percentage of naive T cells measured by flow cytometry correlated strongly with observed TCR beta diversity.

Notes on this clonotype: Its binding antigen is unknown. Base qualities are missing; no much larger clone stands one base away.

The sequence was collected from a human donor in good health. Source material: blood. The V and J segments used are TRBV6-2 or TRBV6-3 and TRBJ2-2; a tentative D match to TRBD2 spans 5 bases. The nucleotide sequence is given as TGTGCCAGCAGTTACCTAGCCGCGGAGCTGTTTTTT. Its translation is CASSYLAAELFF.